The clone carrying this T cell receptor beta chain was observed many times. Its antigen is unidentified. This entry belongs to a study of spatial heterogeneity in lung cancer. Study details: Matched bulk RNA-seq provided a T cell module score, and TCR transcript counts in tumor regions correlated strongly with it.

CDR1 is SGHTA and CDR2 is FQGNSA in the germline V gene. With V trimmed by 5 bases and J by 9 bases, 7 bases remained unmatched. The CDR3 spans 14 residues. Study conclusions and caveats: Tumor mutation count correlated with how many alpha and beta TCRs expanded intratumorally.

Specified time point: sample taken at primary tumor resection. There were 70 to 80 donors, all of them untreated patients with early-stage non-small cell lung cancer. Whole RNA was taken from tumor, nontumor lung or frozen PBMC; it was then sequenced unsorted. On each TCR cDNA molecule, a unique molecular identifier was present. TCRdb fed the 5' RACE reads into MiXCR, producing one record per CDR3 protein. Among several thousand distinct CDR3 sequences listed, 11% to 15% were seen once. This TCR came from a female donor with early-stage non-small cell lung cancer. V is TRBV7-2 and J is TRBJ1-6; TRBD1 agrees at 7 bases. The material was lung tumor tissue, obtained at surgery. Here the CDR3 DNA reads TGTGCCAGCAGCGCTCGACAGGGTGGTTCACCCCTCCACTTT. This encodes CASSARQGGSPLHF.